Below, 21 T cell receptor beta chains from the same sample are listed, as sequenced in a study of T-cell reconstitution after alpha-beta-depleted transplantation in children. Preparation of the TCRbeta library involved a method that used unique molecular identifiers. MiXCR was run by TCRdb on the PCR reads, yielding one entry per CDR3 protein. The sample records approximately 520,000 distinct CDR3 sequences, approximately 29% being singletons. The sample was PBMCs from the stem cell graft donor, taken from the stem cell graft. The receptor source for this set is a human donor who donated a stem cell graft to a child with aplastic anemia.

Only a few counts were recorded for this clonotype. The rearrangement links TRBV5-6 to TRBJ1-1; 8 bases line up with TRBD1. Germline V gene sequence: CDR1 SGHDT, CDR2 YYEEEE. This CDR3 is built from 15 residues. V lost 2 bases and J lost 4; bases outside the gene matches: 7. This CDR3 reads CASSFRTGLSTEAFF. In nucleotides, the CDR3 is TGTGCCAGCAGCTTCCGGACAGGGCTTAGCACTGAAGCTTTCTTT.

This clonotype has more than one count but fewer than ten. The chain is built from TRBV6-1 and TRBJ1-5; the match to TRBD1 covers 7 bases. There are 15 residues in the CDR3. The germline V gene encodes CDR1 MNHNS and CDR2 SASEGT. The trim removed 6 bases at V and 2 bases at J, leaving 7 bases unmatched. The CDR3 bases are TGTGCCAGCAGACCTTTCGGACAGGGCAATCAGCCCCAGCATTTT. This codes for CASRPFGQGNQPQHF.

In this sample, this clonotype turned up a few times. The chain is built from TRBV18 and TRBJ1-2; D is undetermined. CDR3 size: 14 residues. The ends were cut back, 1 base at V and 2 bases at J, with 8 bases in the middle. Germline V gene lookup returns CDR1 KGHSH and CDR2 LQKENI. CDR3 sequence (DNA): TGTGCCAGCTCACCACAGACTTCGAACTATGGCTACACCTTC. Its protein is CASSPQTSNYGYTF.

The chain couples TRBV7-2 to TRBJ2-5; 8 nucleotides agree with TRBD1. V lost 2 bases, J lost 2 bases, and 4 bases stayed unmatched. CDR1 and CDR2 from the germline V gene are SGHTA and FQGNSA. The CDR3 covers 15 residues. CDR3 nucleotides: TGTGCCAGCAGCTTACGACAGGGGCAGCAAGAGACCCAGTACTTC. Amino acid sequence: CASSLRQGQQETQYF.

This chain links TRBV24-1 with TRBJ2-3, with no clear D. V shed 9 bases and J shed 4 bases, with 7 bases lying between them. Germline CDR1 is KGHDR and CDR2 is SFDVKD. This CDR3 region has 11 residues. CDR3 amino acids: CATGDSDTQYF. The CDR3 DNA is TGTGCCACCGGAGACTCAGATACGCAGTATTTT.

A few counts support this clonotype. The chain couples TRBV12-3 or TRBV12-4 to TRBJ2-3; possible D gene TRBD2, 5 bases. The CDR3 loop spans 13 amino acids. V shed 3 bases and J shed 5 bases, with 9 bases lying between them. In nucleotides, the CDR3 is TGTGCCAGCAGTTTCTCGGGATTAGATACGCAGTATTTT. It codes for CASSFSGLDTQYF.

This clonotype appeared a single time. The CDR3 region is CSATRVAIEKLFF. Written as DNA, the CDR3 is TGCAGTGCAACCAGGGTAGCAATTGAAAAACTGTTTTTT. The chain links TRBV20-1 to TRBJ1-4, with TRBD1 as a possible D gene (5 bases). This CDR3 region has 13 residues. The V end lost 6 bases, the J end lost 7 bases, and 15 bases lay between the germline ends. Per germline, CDR1 DFQATT and CDR2 SNEGSKA (reference sequence).

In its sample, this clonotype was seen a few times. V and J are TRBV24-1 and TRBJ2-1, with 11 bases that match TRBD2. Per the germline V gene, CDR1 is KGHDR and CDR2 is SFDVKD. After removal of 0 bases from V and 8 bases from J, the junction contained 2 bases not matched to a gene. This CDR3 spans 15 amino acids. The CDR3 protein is CATSDLTSGSDEQFF. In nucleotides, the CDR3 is TGTGCCACCAGTGATTTGACTAGCGGGAGCGATGAGCAGTTCTTC.

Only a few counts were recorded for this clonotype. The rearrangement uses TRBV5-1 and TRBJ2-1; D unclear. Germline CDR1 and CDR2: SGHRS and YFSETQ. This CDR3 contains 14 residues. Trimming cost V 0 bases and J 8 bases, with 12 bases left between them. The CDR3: CASSLARLFDEQFF. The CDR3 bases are TGCGCCAGCAGCTTGGCCAGGCTTTTTGATGAGCAGTTCTTC.

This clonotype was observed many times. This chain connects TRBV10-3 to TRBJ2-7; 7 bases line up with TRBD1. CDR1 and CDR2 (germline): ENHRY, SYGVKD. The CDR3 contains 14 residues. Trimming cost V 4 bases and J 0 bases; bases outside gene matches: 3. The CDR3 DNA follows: TGTGCCATCAGTGCGGGACAGCCCTCCTACGAGCAGTACGTC. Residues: CAISAGQPSYEQYV.

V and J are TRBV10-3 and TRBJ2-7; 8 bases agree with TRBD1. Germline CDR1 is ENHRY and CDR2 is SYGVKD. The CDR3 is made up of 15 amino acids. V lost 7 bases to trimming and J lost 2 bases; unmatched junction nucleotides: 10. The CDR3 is CAITETGDFTYEQYF. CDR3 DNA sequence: TGTGCCATCACCGAGACAGGGGATTTTACCTACGAGCAGTACTTC.

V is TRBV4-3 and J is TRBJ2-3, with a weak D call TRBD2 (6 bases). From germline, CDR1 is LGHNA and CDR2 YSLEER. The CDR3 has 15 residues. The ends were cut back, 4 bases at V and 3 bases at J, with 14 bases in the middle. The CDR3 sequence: CASSRDAGTTDTQYF. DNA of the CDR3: TGCGCCAGCAGCCGAGACGCAGGGACTACAGATACGCAGTATTTT.

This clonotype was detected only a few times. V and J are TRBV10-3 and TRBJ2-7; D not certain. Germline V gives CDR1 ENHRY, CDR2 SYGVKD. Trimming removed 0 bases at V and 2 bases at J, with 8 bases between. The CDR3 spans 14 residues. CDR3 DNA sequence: TGTGCCATCAGTGAGTCGATATCCCCCTACGAGCAGTACGTC. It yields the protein CAISESISPYEQYV.

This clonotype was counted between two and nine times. CDR3 in amino acids: CASSSPGTTPSHEQYV. The DNA of the CDR3 is TGTGCCAGCAGCTCCCCCGGGACTACTCCCTCTCACGAGCAGTACGTC. The chain employs TRBV6-1 and TRBJ2-7, with 7 bases identical to TRBD2. V trimming: 6 bases; J trimming: 5 bases; junction bases outside the gene matches: 16. Germline-derived CDR1 and CDR2 are MNHNS and SASEGT. The CDR3 loop spans 16 amino acids.

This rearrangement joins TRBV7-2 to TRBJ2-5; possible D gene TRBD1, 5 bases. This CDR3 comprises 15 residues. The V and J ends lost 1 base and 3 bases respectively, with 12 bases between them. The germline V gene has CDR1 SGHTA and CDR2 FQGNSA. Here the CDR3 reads CASSLVGSGKETQYF. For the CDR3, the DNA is TGTGCCAGCAGCTTAGTGGGTTCAGGGAAAGAGACCCAGTACTTC.

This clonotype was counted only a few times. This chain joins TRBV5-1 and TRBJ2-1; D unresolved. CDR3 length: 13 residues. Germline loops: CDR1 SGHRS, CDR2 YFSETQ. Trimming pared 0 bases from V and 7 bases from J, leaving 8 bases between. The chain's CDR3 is CASSLESLNEQFF. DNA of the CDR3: TGCGCCAGCAGCTTGGAATCATTGAATGAGCAGTTCTTC.

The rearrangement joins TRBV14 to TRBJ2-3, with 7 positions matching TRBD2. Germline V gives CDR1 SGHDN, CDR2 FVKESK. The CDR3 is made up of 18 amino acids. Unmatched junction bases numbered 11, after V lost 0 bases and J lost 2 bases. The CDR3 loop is CASSQDRGAGAYTDTQYF. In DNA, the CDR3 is TGTGCCAGCAGCCAAGATCGTGGGGCGGGAGCTTACACAGATACGCAGTATTTT.

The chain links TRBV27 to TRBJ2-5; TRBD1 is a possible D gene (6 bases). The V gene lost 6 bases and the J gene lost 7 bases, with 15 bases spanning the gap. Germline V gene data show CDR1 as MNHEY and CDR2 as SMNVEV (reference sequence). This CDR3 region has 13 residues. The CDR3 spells CASSSRTVSTQYF. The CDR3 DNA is TGTGCCAGCAGCTCCAGGACAGTTTCGACCCAGTACTTC.

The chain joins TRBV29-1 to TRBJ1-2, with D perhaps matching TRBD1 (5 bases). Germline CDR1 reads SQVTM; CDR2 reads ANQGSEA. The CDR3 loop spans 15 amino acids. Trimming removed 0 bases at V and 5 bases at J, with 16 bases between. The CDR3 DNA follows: TGCAGCGTTGAAGATCGGAAGGGGCCAGCGTATGGCTACACCTTC. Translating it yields CSVEDRKGPAYGYTF.

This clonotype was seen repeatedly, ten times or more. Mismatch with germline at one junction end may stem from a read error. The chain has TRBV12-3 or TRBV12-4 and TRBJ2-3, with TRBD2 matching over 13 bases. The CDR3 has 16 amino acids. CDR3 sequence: CASSPGLAGSTDTQYF. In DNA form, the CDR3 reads TGCGCCAGCAGCCCGGGACTAGCGGGGAGCACAGATACGCAGTATTTT.

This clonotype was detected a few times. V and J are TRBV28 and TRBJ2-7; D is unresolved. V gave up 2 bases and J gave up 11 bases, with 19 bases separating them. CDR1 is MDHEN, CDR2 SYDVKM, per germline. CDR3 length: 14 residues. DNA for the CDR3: TGTGCCAGCAGTTTACGCGTCCGGACCCTAAAAAAGTACGTC. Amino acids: CASSLRVRTLKKYV.